The present T cell receptor beta chain was sequenced within a study of CD8 T cells in Susac syndrome. Trimming left V 1 base short and J 1 base short, with 7 bases between. Germline loops: CDR1 GTSNPN, CDR2 SVGIG (reference sequence). This CDR3 has 14 amino acids. RNA amounts of about 0.5 to 1 ug underwent reverse transcription with random hexamers. TCRdb reprocessed the immunoSEQ multiplex PCR reads with MiXCR, giving one entry per CDR3 protein. The repertoire holds about 130,000 distinct CDR3 sequences, with around nine tenths as singletons. Sample: CD8+ T cells from PBMCs. The gene calls are TRBV30 and TRBJ2-2; D gene ambiguous. This receptor was obtained from a human donor with multiple sclerosis. CDR3 sequence reads: CAWSDGGNTGELFF. DNA of the CDR3: TGTGCCTGGAGTGACGGCGGGAACACCGGGGAGCTGTTTTTT.